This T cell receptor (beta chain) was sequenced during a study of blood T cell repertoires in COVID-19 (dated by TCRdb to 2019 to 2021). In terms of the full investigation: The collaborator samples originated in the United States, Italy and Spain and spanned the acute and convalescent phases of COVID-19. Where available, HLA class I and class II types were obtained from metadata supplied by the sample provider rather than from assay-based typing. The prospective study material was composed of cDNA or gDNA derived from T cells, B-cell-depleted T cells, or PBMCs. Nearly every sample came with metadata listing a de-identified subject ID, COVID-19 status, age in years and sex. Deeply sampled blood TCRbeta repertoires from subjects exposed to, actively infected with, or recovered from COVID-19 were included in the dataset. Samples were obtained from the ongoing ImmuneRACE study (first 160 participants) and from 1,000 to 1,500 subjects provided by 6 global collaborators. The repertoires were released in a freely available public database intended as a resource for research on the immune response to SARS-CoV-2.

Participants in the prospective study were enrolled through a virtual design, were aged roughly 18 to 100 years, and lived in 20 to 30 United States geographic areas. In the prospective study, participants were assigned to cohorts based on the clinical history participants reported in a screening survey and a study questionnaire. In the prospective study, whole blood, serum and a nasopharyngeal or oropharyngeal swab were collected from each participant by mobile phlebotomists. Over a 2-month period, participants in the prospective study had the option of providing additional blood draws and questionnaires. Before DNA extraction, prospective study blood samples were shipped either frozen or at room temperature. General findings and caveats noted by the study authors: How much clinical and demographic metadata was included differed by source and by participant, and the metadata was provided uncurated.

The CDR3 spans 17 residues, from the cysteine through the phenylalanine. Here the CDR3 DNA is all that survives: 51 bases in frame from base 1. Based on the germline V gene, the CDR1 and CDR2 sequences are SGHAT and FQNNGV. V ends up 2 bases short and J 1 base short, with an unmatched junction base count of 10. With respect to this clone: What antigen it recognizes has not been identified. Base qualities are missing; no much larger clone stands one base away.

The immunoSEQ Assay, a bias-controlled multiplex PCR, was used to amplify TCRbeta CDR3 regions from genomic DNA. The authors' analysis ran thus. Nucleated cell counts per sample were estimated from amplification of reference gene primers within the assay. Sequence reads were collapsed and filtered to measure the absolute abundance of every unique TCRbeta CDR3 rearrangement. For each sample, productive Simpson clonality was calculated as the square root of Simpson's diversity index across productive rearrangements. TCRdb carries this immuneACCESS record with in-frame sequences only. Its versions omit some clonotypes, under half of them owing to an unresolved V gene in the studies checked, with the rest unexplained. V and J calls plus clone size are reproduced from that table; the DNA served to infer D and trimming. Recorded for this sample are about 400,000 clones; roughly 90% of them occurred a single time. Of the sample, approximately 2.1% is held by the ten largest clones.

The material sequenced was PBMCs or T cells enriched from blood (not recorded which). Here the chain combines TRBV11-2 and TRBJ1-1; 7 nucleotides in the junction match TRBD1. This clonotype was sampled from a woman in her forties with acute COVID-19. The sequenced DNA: TGTGCCAGCAGCTTATCCCTGACAGGGCCCTCGAACACTGAAGCTTTCTTT. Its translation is CASSLSLTGPSNTEAFF.